The 12 T cell receptor beta chains below were found in one sample sequenced in a study of blood T cell repertoires in COVID-19 (dated by TCRdb to the early 2020s). The library relied on the immunoSEQ multiplex PCR assay. What TCRdb holds here is the immuneACCESS table cut down to in-frame rearrangements. Part of the clones is not present; checked against another copy, under half of the missing clones reflect an unresolved V gene, and the others are unexplained. This sample holds over 60,000 clones; 75% to 90% were observed only once. 6.7% of the sample is held by the ten biggest clonotypes. The material sequenced was peripheral blood. The receptors come from a woman at least 80 years old with active COVID-19.

The V and J genes are TRBV20-1 and TRBJ1-5; possible D gene TRBD1, 5 bases. With 5 bases removed from V and 6 bases from J, the gap between germline ends came to 8 bases. Germline lookup yields CDR1 DFQATT and CDR2 SNEGSKA (reference sequence). This CDR3 comprises 11 residues. This CDR3 reads CSASDTQPQHF. DNA for the CDR3: TGCAGTGCTTCGGACACTCAGCCCCAGCATTTT.

The chain uses TRBV9 and TRBJ2-5; 15 nucleotides align to TRBD2. The CDR3 length is 19 residues. Germline V gene sequence: CDR1 SGDLS, CDR2 YYNGEE. The V and J ends lost 0 bases and 4 bases, in that order; junction bases with no gene match: 10. As DNA, the CDR3 is TGTGCCAGCAGCGTAGGCCCCGGGACTAGCGGGAGGCGGGGAGAGACCCAGTACTTC. Residues: CASSVGPGTSGRRGETQYF.

The V gene is TRBV19, the J gene TRBJ1-2; 7 nucleotides align to TRBD1. V lost 7 bases and J lost 4; bases outside the gene matches: 6. This CDR3 has 13 residues. Germline V gene data show CDR1 as LNHDA and CDR2 as SQIVND (reference sequence). CDR3 in DNA: TGTGCCAGTACGACAGGGTCAGGCTATGGCTACACCTTC. It specifies CASTTGSGYGYTF.

The J gene is TRBJ2-5, the V gene TRBV9; 13 bases match TRBD2. V lost 2 bases and J lost 5; bases outside the gene matches: 6. This CDR3 is built from 16 residues. The germline CDR1 and CDR2 sequences are SGDLS and YYNGEE. Here the CDR3 DNA reads TGTGCCAGCAGCGTGGGGACTAGCGGGATCGGGGAGACCCAGTACTTC. Its translation: CASSVGTSGIGETQYF.

The chain couples TRBV3-1 (or the pseudogene TRBV3-2) to TRBJ1-3; D is undetermined. The CDR3 covers 17 residues. CDR1 is LGHDT, CDR2 YNNKEL, per germline (reference sequence). The V end was cut by 0 bases, the J end by 0 bases, with 12 bases between. Written as DNA, the CDR3 is TGTGCCAGCAGCCAAGAAAGTGCCGGGATCTCTGGAAACACCATATATTTT. This translates into CASSQESAGISGNTIYF.

This chain links TRBV18 with TRBJ1-2; weak D call: TRBD1 (6 bases). The V end lost 3 bases, the J end lost 8 bases, and 13 bases lay between the germline ends. The length of the CDR3 is 13 residues. CDR1 is KGHSH, CDR2 LQKENI, per germline. The CDR3 DNA is TGTGCCAGCTCACCTTCAGGGGACGGAGGCTACACCTTC. Translated, it gives CASSPSGDGGYTF.

The rearrangement joins TRBV5-1 to TRBJ2-1; the D is unclear. Germline V gene data show CDR1 as SGHRS and CDR2 as YFSETQ. V was trimmed by 4 bases and J by 8 bases, leaving 10 bases between them. CDR3 length equals 12 residues. CDR3 region: CASSRTVDEQFF. The CDR3 nucleotides are TGCGCCAGCAGCCGTACGGTCGATGAGCAGTTCTTC.

This clone was counted once. The chain employs TRBV7-2 and TRBJ2-2; 8 bases match TRBD2. The germline V gene has CDR1 SGHTA and CDR2 FQGNSA. This CDR3 contains 13 residues. V trimming: 5 bases; J trimming: 6 bases; junction bases outside the gene matches: 2. In DNA form, the CDR3 reads TGTGCCAGCAGCCATAGCGGGGCCGGGGAGCTGTTTTTT. Translation: CASSHSGAGELFF.

This clone was seen more than once but under ten times. The chain couples TRBV7-2 to TRBJ2-5; 12 nucleotides align to TRBD2. This CDR3 region has 17 residues. Germline V gene lookup returns CDR1 SGHTA and CDR2 FQGNSA. V was pared by 5 bases and J by 2 bases, with 9 bases of the junction left unmatched. CDR3 sequence: CASSLGTSGSGQETQYF. The DNA for the CDR3 is TGTGCCAGCAGCCTCGGGACTAGCGGGTCCGGTCAAGAGACCCAGTACTTC.

The chain combines TRBV2 with TRBJ1-5; no clear D gene. CDR1 is SNHLY and CDR2 is FYNNEI in the germline V gene. The CDR3 has 14 residues. The V and J ends lost 5 bases and 2 bases respectively, with 10 bases between them. This CDR3 reads CASSSEGRNQPQHF. As DNA, the CDR3 is TGTGCCAGCAGTAGCGAGGGCCGCAATCAGCCCCAGCATTTT.

The V call is TRBV6-5, the J call TRBJ1-3, with unresolved D. The CDR3 is 13 amino acids. Germline V gene sequence: CDR1 MNHEY, CDR2 SVGAGI. V was cut by 6 bases and J by 0 bases, with 6 bases left in between. Written as DNA, the CDR3 is TGTGCCAGCAGCCGGGTCTCTGGAAACACCATATATTTT. Its translation is CASSRVSGNTIYF.

The rearrangement uses TRBV5-6 and TRBJ2-2; a weak D match, TRBD1 (6 bases). V shed 1 base and J shed 7 bases, with 11 bases lying between them. Germline V gene data show CDR1 as SGHDT and CDR2 as YYEEEE. The CDR3 has 14 residues. CDR3 in amino acids: CASSLLGAGGELFF. Here the CDR3 DNA reads TGTGCCAGCAGCTTGTTGGGGGCTGGCGGGGAGCTGTTTTTT.